This T cell receptor (beta chain) stems from a study of blood T cell repertoires in COVID-19. Overall study context: Whether acute or convalescent, the COVID-19 samples came from the United States, Italy and Spain.

Seattle's cohort entered during active infection and was followed longitudinally. Authors' methods: It was from reference gene primer amplification that nucleated cell counts were estimated. Sequencing was performed with immunoSEQ multiplex PCR; in TCRdb, only in-frame clones are kept and a portion is missing. D and trimming were read from the DNA, whereas the V and J calls and clone size are those reported in that table. The table includes around 310,000 clones, 90% detected once. The clonotype comes from a woman aged 40 to 50 with COVID-19, enrolled during active disease. Specimen: peripheral blood.

CDR3 loop: CASSDGGLNTEAFF. For the CDR3, the DNA is TGTGCCAGCAGTGACGGGGGATTGAACACTGAAGCTTTCTTT. The chain links TRBV28 to TRBJ1-1; D perhaps matches TRBD1 (5 bases). The CDR3 covers 14 residues. Trimming removed 5 bases from V and 0 bases from J, with 10 bases in between. Germline V lookup: CDR1 MDHEN, CDR2 SYDVKM.